This TCR beta chain was sequenced during a study of early T cells in non-severe SARS-CoV-2 infection. Across the whole study: Sequencing of unsorted whole blood was done on bulk RNA, leaving chains unpaired.

A single record per CDR3 protein comes from TCRdb applying MiXCR to the 5' RACE reads. The sample shows tens of thousands of distinct CDR3 sequences, around a sixth of them seen only once. There are a few counts of this clonotype. Per the germline V gene, CDR1 is LNHDA and CDR2 is SQIVND (reference sequence). CDR3 length: 14 amino acids. Trimming pared 7 bases from V and 2 bases from J, leaving 12 bases between. The chain joins TRBV19 to TRBJ2-1; no definite D call. Sequencing used whole blood, obtained at baseline. The TCR originated in an adult who was a healthcare worker with PCR-confirmed SARS-CoV-2 infection or an uninfected control (not recorded which). The CDR3: CASMGQPTYNEQFF. The CDR3 bases are TGTGCCAGTATGGGCCAGCCTACCTACAATGAGCAGTTCTTC.